The entry below gives a single T cell receptor (beta chain) sequence along with its context. Trimming took 1 base from V and 7 from J, leaving 17 bases between them. Germline-derived CDR1 and CDR2 are SGHNT and YENEEA. The CDR3 totals 16 residues. These data belong to a study of OX40 agonist ivuxolimab in advanced cancers. Study context: Of the participants, approximately 44% had some prior anti-PD-1, anti-PD-L1 or anti-CTLA-4 therapy, which was allowed.

Only in-frame clones appear in the TCRdb table, and some are missing; sequencing was by immunoSEQ multiplex PCR. This sample carries roughly 50,000 clones, approximately 87% of them seen once, and the ten largest clones take 10% to 13%. This receptor was taken from an adult with an advanced solid tumor such as melanoma, head and neck, liver or kidney cancer. The sample here was CD4+ or CD8+ T cells sorted from blood, taken in a trial of the OX40 agonist ivuxolimab. This chain links TRBV11-3 with TRBJ1-5, with a tentative D call TRBD1 (5 bases). CDR3: CASSLGVTTAGQPQHF. The DNA of the CDR3 is TGTGCCAGCAGCTTAGGAGTTACGACAGCGGGGCAGCCCCAGCATTTT.